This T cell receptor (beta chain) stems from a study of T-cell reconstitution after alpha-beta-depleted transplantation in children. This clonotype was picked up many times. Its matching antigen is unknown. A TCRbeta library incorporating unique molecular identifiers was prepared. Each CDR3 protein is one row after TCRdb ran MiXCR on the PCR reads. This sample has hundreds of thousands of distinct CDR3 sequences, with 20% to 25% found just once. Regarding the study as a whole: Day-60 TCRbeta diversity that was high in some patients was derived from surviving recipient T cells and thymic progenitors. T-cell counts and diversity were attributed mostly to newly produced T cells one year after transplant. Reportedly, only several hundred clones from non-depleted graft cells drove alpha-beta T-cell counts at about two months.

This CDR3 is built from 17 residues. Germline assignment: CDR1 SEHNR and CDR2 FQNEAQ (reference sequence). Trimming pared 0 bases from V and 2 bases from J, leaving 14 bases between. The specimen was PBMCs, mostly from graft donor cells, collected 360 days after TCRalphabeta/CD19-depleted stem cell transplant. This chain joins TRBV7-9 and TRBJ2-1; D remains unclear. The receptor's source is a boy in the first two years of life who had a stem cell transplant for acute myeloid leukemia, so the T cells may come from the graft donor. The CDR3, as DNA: TGTGCCAGCAGCTTAGCGCCGGCTAGTCGCCCCTACAATGAGCAGTTCTTC. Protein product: CASSLAPASRPYNEQFF.